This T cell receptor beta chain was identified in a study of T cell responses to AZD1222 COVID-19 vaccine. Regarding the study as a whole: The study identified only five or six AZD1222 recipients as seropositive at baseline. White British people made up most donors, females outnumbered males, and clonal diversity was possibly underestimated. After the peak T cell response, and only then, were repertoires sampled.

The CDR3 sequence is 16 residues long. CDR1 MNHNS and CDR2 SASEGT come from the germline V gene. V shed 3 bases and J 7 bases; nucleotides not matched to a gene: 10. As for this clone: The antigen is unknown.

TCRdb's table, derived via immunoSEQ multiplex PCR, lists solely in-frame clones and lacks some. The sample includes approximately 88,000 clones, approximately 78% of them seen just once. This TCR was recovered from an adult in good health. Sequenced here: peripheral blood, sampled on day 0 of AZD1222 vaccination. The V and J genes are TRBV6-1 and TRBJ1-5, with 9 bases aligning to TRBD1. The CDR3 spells CASSDYTGGGGQPQHF. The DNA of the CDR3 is TGTGCCAGCAGTGATTATACAGGGGGCGGGGGACAGCCCCAGCATTTT.